This TCR beta chain was obtained from a study of shared clonotypes between healthy human individuals. Points from the study as a whole: Depth of sequencing was expected to influence donor clonotype sharing.

Trimming shortened V by 0 bases and J by 8 bases, and 16 bases separated the two germline ends. The length of the CDR3 is 15 residues. From germline, CDR1 is MRHNA and CDR2 SNTAGT. Profiled with immunoSEQ multiplex PCR; TCRdb holds only in-frame clones, not every one. The sample lists about 460,000 clones, more than 70% occurring once. Comments on this clone: Its antigen is currently unknown.

Sequenced sample: PBMCs. V is TRBV6-4 and J is TRBJ1-2; D gene unclear. This clonotype was obtained from a woman in her forties in good health. Some clones in this sample may be carry-over from other donors' samples. This chain's CDR3 is CASSDSIFSAEGYTF. CDR3 coding DNA: TGTGCCAGCAGTGACTCGATTTTCAGCGCGGAAGGCTACACCTTC.